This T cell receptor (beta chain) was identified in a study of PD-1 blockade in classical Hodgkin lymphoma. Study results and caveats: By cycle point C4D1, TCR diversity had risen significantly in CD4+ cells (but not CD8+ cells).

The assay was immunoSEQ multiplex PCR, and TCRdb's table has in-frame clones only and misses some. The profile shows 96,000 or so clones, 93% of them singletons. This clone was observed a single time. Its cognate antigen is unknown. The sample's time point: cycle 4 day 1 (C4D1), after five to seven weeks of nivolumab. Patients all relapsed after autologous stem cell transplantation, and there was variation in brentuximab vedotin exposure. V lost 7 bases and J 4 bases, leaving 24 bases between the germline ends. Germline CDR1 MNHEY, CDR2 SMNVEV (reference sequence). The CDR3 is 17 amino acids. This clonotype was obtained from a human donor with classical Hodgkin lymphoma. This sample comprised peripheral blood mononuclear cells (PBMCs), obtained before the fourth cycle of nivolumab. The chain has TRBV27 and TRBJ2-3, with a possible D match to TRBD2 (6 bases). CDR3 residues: CASTPLTREIGSDTQYF. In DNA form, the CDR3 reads TGTGCCAGCACCCCCCTCACACGGGAGATTGGATCAGATACGCAGTATTTT.